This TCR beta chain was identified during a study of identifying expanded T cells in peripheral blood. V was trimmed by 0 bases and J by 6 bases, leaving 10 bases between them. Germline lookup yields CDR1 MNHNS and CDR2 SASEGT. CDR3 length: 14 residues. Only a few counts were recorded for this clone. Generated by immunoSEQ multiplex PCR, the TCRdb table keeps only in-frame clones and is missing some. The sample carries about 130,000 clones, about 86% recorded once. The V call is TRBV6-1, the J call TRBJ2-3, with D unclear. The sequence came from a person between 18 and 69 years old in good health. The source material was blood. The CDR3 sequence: CASSEAARQDTQYF. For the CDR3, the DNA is TGTGCCAGCAGTGAAGCGGCCCGCCAGGATACGCAGTATTTT.